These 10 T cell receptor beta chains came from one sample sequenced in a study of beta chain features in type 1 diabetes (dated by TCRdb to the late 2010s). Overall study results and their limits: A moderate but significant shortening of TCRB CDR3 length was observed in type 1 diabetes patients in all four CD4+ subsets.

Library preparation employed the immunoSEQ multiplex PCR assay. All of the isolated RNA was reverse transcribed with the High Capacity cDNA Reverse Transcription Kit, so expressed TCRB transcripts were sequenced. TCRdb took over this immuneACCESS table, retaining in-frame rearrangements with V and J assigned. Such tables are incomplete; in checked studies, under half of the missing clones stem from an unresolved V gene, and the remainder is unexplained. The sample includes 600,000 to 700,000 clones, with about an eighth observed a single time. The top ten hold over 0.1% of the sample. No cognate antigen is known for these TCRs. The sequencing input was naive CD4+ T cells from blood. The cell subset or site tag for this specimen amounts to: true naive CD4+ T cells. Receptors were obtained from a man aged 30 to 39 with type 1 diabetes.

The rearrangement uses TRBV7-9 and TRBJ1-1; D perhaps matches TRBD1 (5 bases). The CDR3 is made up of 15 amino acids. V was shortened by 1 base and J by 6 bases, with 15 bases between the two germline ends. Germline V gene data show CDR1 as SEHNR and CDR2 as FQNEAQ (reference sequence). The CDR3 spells CASSLVGRYGSEAFF. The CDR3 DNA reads TGTGCCAGCAGCTTAGTGGGGCGCTATGGTTCTGAAGCTTTCTTT.

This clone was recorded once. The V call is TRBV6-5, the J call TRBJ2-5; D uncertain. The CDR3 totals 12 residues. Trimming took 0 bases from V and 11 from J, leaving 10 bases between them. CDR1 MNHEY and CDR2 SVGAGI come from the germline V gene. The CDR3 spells CASSYSGQPQYF. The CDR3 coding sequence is TGTGCCAGCAGTTACTCGGGCCAACCTCAGTACTTC.

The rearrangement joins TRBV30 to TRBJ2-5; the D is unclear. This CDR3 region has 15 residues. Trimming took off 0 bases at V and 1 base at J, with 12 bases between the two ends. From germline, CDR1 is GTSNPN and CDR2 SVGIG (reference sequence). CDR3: CAWSVVGAGQETQYF. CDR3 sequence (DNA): TGTGCCTGGAGTGTAGTGGGCGCTGGCCAAGAGACCCAGTACTTC.

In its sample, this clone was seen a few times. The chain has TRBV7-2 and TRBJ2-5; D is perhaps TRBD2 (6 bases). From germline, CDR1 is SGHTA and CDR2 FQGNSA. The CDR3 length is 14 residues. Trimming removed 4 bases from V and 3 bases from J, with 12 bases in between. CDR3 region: CASSSSGTEETQYF. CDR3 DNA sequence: TGTGCCAGCAGCTCCTCCGGGACTGAAGAGACCCAGTACTTC.

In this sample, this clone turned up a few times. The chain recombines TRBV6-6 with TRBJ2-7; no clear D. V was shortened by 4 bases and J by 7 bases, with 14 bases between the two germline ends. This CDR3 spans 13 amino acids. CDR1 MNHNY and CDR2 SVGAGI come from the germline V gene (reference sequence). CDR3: CASSFDRPVEQYF. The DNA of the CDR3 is TGTGCCAGCAGTTTTGATCGTCCCGTAGAGCAGTACTTC.

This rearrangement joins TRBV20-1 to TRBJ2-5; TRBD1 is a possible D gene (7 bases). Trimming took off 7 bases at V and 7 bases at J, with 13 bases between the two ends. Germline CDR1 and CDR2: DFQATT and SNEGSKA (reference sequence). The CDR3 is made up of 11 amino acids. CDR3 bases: TGCAGTGGTCAGGGGGGAATGACCCAGTACTTC. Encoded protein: CSGQGGMTQYF.

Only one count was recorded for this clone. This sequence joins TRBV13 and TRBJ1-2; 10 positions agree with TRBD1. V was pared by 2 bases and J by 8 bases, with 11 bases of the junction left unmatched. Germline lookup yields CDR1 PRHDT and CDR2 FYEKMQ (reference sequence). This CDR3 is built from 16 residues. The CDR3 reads CASSLNPGQGIVGYTF. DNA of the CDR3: TGTGCCAGCAGCTTAAATCCGGGACAGGGGATAGTAGGCTACACCTTC. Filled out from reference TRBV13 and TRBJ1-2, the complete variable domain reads AAGVIQSPRHLIKEKRETATLKCYPIPRHDTVYWYQQGPGQDPQFLISFYEKMQSDKGSIPDRFSAQQFSDYHSELNMSSLELGDSALYFCASSLNPGQGIVGYTFGSGTRLTVV.

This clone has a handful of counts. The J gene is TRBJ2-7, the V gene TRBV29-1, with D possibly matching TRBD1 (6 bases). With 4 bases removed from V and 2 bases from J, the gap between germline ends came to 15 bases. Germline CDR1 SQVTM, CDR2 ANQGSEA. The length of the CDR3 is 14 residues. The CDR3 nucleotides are TGCAGCGTTGGTTCCGGGGCAGGGGCCTACGAGCAGTACTTC. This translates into CSVGSGAGAYEQYF.

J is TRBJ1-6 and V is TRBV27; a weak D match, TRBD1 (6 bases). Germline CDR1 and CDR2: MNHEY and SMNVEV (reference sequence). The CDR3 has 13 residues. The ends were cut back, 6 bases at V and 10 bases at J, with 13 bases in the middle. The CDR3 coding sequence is TGTGCCAGCAGCCCTAACAGGGACTCACCCCTCCACTTT. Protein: CASSPNRDSPLHF.

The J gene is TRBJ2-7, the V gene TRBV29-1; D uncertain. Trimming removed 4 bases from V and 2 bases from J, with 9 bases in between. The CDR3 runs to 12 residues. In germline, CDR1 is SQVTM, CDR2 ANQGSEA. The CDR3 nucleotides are TGCAGCGTTGCGAGAGACCCCTACGAGCAGTACTTC. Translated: CSVARDPYEQYF.